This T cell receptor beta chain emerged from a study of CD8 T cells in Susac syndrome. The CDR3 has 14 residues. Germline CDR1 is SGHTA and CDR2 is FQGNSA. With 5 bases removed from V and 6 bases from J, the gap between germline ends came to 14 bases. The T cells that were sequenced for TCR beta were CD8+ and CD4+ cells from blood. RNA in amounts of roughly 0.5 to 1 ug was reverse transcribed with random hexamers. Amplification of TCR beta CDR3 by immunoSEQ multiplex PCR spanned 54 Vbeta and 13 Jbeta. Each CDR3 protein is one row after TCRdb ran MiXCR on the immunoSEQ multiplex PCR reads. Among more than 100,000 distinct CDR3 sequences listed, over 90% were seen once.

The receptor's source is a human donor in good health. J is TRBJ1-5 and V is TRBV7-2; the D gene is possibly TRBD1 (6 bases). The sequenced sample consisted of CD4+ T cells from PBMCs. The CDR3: CASSQGSPGQPQHF. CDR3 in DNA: TGTGCCAGCAGCCAGGGGTCGCCGGGTCAGCCCCAGCATTTT.